The rows below give T cell receptor beta chains drawn from one sample of a study of control samples from healthy donors and cancer patients. The repertoire was sequenced with immunoSEQ multiplex PCR; TCRdb's copy has only in-frame clones and lacks some. The table records approximately 180,000 clones, 85% to 95% of them present only once. The sequenced sample was blood. Source of these receptors: a woman under 30 in good health. CDR3s include the opening cysteine and the closing phenylalanine or tryptophan. A D gene is named only where the DNA matches it firmly. Clone size is not always given. Where it is, it says once, few, many or a class for expanded clones.

D gene: -
clone size: -
V gene: TRBV12-3/TRBV12-4
J gene: TRBJ1-2
CDR3 DNA: TGTGCCAGCCGTCGTGAATTCCGGATACGCTACACCTTC
CDR3 protein: CASRREFRIRYTF

D gene: -
clone size: few
V gene: TRBV3-1/TRBV3-2
J gene: TRBJ2-7
CDR3 DNA: TGTGCCAGCAGCGGGGGAAGATCTAGCCGAACGAACGAGCAGTACTTC
CDR3 protein: CASSGGRSSRTNEQYF

D gene: TRBD2
clone size: -
V gene: TRBV7-2
J gene: TRBJ2-1
CDR3 DNA: TGTGCCAGCGAGCGAGCGGGAGTCGGTGAGCAGTTCTTC
CDR3 protein: CASERAGVGEQFF

D gene: TRBD2
clone size: -
V gene: TRBV6-2/TRBV6-3
J gene: TRBJ2-3
CDR3 DNA: TGTGCCAGCAGTTACGGATTTCCGACTAGCGGTCCCACAGATACGCAGTATTTT
CDR3 protein: CASSYGFPTSGPTDTQYF

D gene: -
clone size: -
V gene: TRBV2
J gene: TRBJ1-5
CDR3 DNA: TGTGCCAGCAGTTCAGAGGAAAATCAGCCCCAGCATTTT
CDR3 protein: CASSSEENQPQHF

D gene: -
clone size: -
V gene: TRBV19
J gene: TRBJ2-3
CDR3 DNA: TGTGCCAGTAGTATTATGCGCGGTTCAGATACGCAGTATTTT
CDR3 protein: CASSIMRGSDTQYF

D gene: TRBD2
clone size: -
V gene: TRBV5-1
J gene: TRBJ2-1
CDR3 DNA: TGCGCCAGCAGCAAGGGACTAGCGGCCCTCGAGCAGTTCTTC
CDR3 protein: CASSKGLAALEQFF

D gene: TRBD1
clone size: once
V gene: TRBV5-5
J gene: TRBJ2-1
CDR3 DNA: TGTGCCAGCAGCCCGGACAGGTACCCTGAGCAGTTCTTC
CDR3 protein: CASSPDRYPEQFF

D gene: -
clone size: -
V gene: TRBV3-1/TRBV3-2
J gene: TRBJ2-4
CDR3 DNA: TGTGCCAGCAGCCAAGTGTCCGGGGGAAACATTCAGTACTTC
CDR3 protein: CASSQVSGGNIQYF

D gene: -
clone size: -
V gene: TRBV19
J gene: TRBJ1-3
CDR3 DNA: TGTGCCAGTAGTAAGACCGGGTACACCATATATTTT
CDR3 protein: CASSKTGYTIYF

D gene: -
clone size: once
V gene: TRBV21-1
J gene: TRBJ2-3
CDR3 DNA: TGTGCCAGCAGCAAAAGAGGGCCGGAGCCCCAACACCAGATGGTCACAGATACGCAGTATTTT
CDR3 protein: CASSKRGPEPQHQMVTDTQYF

D gene: -
clone size: -
V gene: TRBV9
J gene: TRBJ2-7
CDR3 DNA: TGTGCCAGCAGCGTAGGTAGTGGGGGGGCATCGTACGAGCAGTACTTC
CDR3 protein: CASSVGSGGASYEQYF

D gene: -
clone size: -
V gene: TRBV14
J gene: TRBJ2-7
CDR3 DNA: TGTGCCAGCAGCCAAGTATGGCAGGAGGTGGGGGAGCAGTACTTC
CDR3 protein: CASSQVWQEVGEQYF

D gene: -
clone size: -
V gene: TRBV5-4
J gene: TRBJ2-1
CDR3 DNA: TGTGCCAGCAGCTTAAGGAGAACAGGGAACATCGGGAATGAGCAGTTCTTC
CDR3 protein: CASSLRRTGNIGNEQFF

D gene: TRBD2
clone size: -
V gene: TRBV20-1
J gene: TRBJ2-5
CDR3 DNA: TGCAGTGCTAGTTGGGGGGGAGTAGAGACCCAGTACTTC
CDR3 protein: CSASWGGVETQYF

D gene: -
clone size: few
V gene: TRBV25-1
J gene: TRBJ2-7
CDR3 DNA: TGTGCCAGCAGTGATCCTGTATCTGGGCAGTACTTC
CDR3 protein: CASSDPVSGQYF

D gene: TRBD1
clone size: once
V gene: TRBV10-3
J gene: TRBJ1-5
CDR3 DNA: TGTGCCATCAAAGACAGGGAGACGCCGAGCAATCAGCCCCAGCATTTT
CDR3 protein: CAIKDRETPSNQPQHF

D gene: -
clone size: -
V gene: TRBV28
J gene: TRBJ1-5
CDR3 DNA: TGTGGTGGAGCAAGCTATAGCAATCAGCCCCAGCATTTT
CDR3 protein: CGGASYSNQPQHF

D gene: -
clone size: -
V gene: TRBV5-4
J gene: TRBJ2-6
CDR3 DNA: TGTGCCAGCAGCTACCGGGATTCTGGGGCCAACGTCCTGACTTTC
CDR3 protein: CASSYRDSGANVLTF

D gene: -
clone size: -
V gene: TRBV12-3/TRBV12-4
J gene: TRBJ1-2
CDR3 DNA: TGTGCCAGCAGTTCTAAGGGGCAATATGGCTACACCTTC
CDR3 protein: CASSSKGQYGYTF

D gene: -
clone size: once
V gene: TRBV11-2
J gene: TRBJ2-7
CDR3 DNA: TGTGCCAGCAGCCCCAGGGACTACGAGCAGTACTTC
CDR3 protein: CASSPRDYEQYF

D gene: -
clone size: -
V gene: TRBV7-8
J gene: TRBJ1-1
CDR3 DNA: TGTGCCAGCAGCCAGAGACGGATGAACACTGAAGCTTTCTTT
CDR3 protein: CASSQRRMNTEAFF

D gene: -
clone size: once
V gene: TRBV11-2
J gene: TRBJ1-1
CDR3 DNA: TGTGCCAGCAGCCCCCCGGGGGCGAGGACTGAAGCTTTCTTT
CDR3 protein: CASSPPGARTEAFF

D gene: -
clone size: -
V gene: TRBV6-4
J gene: TRBJ2-5
CDR3 DNA: TGTGCCAGCAGCCCCAGGGAAGGGGAGACCCAGTACTTC
CDR3 protein: CASSPREGETQYF

D gene: TRBD1
clone size: -
V gene: TRBV6-6
J gene: TRBJ2-3
CDR3 DNA: TGTGCCAGCAGCCGATCGTCCTTTTGGGACAGGACAGATACGCAGTATTTT
CDR3 protein: CASSRSSFWDRTDTQYF

D gene: -
clone size: -
V gene: TRBV10-2
J gene: TRBJ1-6
CDR3 DNA: TGCGCCAGCAGTGGGGGCAGCGGTAATTCACCCCTCCACTTT
CDR3 protein: CASSGGSGNSPLHF

D gene: -
clone size: -
V gene: TRBV3-1/TRBV3-2
J gene: TRBJ1-1
CDR3 DNA: TGTGCCAGCAGCCAAGTAGGGGCAGAAACTGAAGCTTTCTTT
CDR3 protein: CASSQVGAETEAFF

D gene: -
clone size: -
V gene: TRBV6-6
J gene: TRBJ1-3
CDR3 DNA: TGTGCCAGCAGTTACTCCTTAGATGGAAACACCATATATTTT
CDR3 protein: CASSYSLDGNTIYF

D gene: -
clone size: -
V gene: TRBV5-4
J gene: TRBJ2-7
CDR3 DNA: TGTGCCAGCAGCTTGAGTCAGGGCGAGCAGTACTTC
CDR3 protein: CASSLSQGEQYF

D gene: TRBD1
clone size: -
V gene: TRBV7-9
J gene: TRBJ2-6
CDR3 DNA: TGTGCCAGCAGCACGACAGGGGCCTCCTTTGGGGCCAACGTCCTGACTTTC
CDR3 protein: CASSTTGASFGANVLTF

D gene: -
clone size: -
V gene: TRBV15
J gene: TRBJ1-3
CDR3 DNA: TGTGCCACCAGCAGAGGGGTTTCCGGAAACACCATATATTTT
CDR3 protein: CATSRGVSGNTIYF

D gene: -
clone size: -
V gene: TRBV19
J gene: TRBJ1-5
CDR3 DNA: TGTGCCAGTAGTGTAGCCCCCGGCAATCAGCCCCAGCATTTT
CDR3 protein: CASSVAPGNQPQHF

D gene: -
clone size: -
V gene: TRBV4-3
J gene: TRBJ2-1
CDR3 DNA: TGCGCCAGCAGCCAACAACTCCGACAGAACAATGAGCAGTTCTTC
CDR3 protein: CASSQQLRQNNEQFF

D gene: -
clone size: -
V gene: TRBV6-5
J gene: TRBJ1-1
CDR3 DNA: TGTGCCAGCAGTTATGGAGGGCGAGCTTTCTTT
CDR3 protein: CASSYGGRAFF

D gene: -
clone size: -
V gene: TRBV5-1
J gene: TRBJ1-4
CDR3 DNA: TGCGCCAGCAGCGACGAGCAGGGAGGGAAACTGTTTTTT
CDR3 protein: CASSDEQGGKLFF

D gene: -
clone size: -
V gene: TRBV7-2
J gene: TRBJ1-2
CDR3 DNA: TGTGCCAGCAGCCCTGTATCTGGGGGCGCGGGCTATGGCTACACCTTC
CDR3 protein: CASSPVSGGAGYGYTF

D gene: -
clone size: -
V gene: TRBV5-1
J gene: TRBJ2-5
CDR3 DNA: TGCGCCAGCAGCTTGGGACTAAAAGAGACCCAGTACTTC
CDR3 protein: CASSLGLKETQYF

D gene: TRBD1
clone size: few
V gene: TRBV5-1
J gene: TRBJ1-1
CDR3 DNA: TGCGCCAGCAGAAAGGGACAGGCTGGCACTGAAGCTTTCTTT
CDR3 protein: CASRKGQAGTEAFF

D gene: -
clone size: -
V gene: TRBV24-1
J gene: TRBJ1-2
CDR3 DNA: TGTGCCACCAGTGCAGGAATGGGAGGTAATGGGTATGGCTACACCTTC
CDR3 protein: CATSAGMGGNGYGYTF

D gene: -
clone size: -
V gene: TRBV28
J gene: TRBJ1-1
CDR3 DNA: TGTGCCAGCAGTTACCCCCCCAAAGCGGATTACACTGAAGCTTTCTTT
CDR3 protein: CASSYPPKADYTEAFF